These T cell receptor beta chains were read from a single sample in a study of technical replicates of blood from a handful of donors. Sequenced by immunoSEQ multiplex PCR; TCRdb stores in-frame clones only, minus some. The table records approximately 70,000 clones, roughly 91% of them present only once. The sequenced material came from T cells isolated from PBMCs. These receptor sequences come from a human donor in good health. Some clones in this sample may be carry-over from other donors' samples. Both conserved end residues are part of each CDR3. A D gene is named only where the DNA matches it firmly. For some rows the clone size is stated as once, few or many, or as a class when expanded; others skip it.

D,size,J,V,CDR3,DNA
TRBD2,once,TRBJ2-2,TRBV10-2,CASSEGGRGFAGELFF,TGCGCCAGCAGTGAGGGTGGGCGGGGGTTTGCCGGGGAGCTGTTTTTT
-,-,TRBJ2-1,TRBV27,CASSLSRSSNEQFF,TGTGCCAGCAGTTTATCGCGGAGTAGCAATGAGCAGTTCTTC
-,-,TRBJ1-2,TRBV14,CASSELGGGFGYTF,TGTGCCAGCAGCGAACTAGGTGGGGGCTTTGGCTACACCTTC
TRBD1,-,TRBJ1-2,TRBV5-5,CASSLSEYTMTGRYGYTF,TGTGCCAGCAGCTTGTCCGAATACACCATGACAGGGAGATATGGCTACACCTTC
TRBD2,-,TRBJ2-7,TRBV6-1,CASSDASGRFSYEQYF,TGTGCCAGCAGTGACGCTAGCGGGAGATTCTCCTACGAGCAGTACTTC
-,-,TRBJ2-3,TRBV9,CASSPPLGTGGRRTDTQYF,TGTGCCAGCAGCCCTCCCCTGGGAACTGGGGGGAGGCGAACAGATACGCAGTATTTT
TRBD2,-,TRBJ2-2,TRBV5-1,CASSLVPSGGPYTGELFF,TGCGCCAGCAGCTTGGTTCCTAGCGGGGGGCCGTACACCGGGGAGCTGTTTTTT
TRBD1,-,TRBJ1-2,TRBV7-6,CASSQGTGGGHGYTF,TGTGCCAGCAGCCAGGGGACAGGGGGCGGGCATGGCTACACCTTC
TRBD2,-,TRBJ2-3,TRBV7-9,CASSLVGLAGGRDTQYF,TGTGCCAGCAGCTTAGTGGGACTAGCGGGGGGGCGAGATACGCAGTATTTT
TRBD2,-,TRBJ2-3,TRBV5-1,CASSLGLAGGLGDTQYF,TGCGCCAGCAGCTTGGGACTAGCGGGGGGGCTGGGAGATACGCAGTATTTT
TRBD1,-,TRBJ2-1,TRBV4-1,CASSRSRDSKNEQFF,TGCGCCAGCAGCCGATCCCGGGACAGTAAGAATGAGCAGTTCTTC
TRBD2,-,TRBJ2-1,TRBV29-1,CSVGGGLAGGVEQFF,TGCAGCGTGGGGGGGGGACTAGCGGGAGGGGTTGAGCAGTTCTTC
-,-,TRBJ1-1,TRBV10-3,CAIREKGSNTEAFF,TGTGCCATCAGGGAAAAGGGGTCGAACACTGAAGCTTTCTTT
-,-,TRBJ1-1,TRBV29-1,CSVEDGQNTEAFF,TGCAGCGTTGAAGATGGGCAGAACACTGAAGCTTTCTTT
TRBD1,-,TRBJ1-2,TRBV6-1,CASSTQGIYGYTF,TGTGCCAGCAGTACACAGGGGATCTATGGCTACACCTTC
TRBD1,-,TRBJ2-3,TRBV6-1,CASSVLLDRVRQDTQYF,TGTGCCAGCAGTGTGTTACTAGACAGGGTCAGGCAAGATACGCAGTATTTT
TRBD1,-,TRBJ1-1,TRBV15,CATSETGAFTEAFF,TGTGCCACCAGTGAGACAGGGGCATTCACTGAAGCTTTCTTT
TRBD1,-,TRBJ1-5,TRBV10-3,CAISGSGGDQPQHF,TGTGCCATCAGTGGGTCAGGGGGGGATCAGCCCCAGCATTTT
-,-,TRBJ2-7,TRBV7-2,CASSLSTTSSYEQYF,TGTGCCAGCAGCTTGTCGACTACTAGCTCCTACGAGCAGTACTTC
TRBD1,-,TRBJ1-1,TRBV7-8,CASSVGQGLWTEAFF,TGTGCCAGCAGCGTGGGACAGGGGCTTTGGACCGAAGCTTTCTTT
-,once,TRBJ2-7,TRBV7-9,CASIPGLGIGEQYF,TGTGCCAGCATCCCGGGTCTCGGGATCGGCGAGCAGTACTTC
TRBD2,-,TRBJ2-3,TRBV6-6,CASSYGSGSTDTQYF,TGTGCCAGCAGTTACGGTAGCGGGAGTACAGATACGCAGTATTTT
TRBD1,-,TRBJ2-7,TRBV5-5,CASSWTGSTGYEQYF,TGTGCCAGCAGCTGGACAGGGTCTACTGGTTACGAGCAGTACTTC
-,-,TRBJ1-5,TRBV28,CASRSSGKVQPQHF,TGTGCCAGCAGATCTTCAGGGAAGGTTCAGCCCCAGCATTTT
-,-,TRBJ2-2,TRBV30,CAWRWRTGELFF,TGTGCCTGGAGGTGGCGGACCGGGGAGCTGTTTTTT
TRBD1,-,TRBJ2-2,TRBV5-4,CASSLVGQANTGELFF,TGTGCCAGCAGCTTAGTCGGACAGGCTAACACCGGGGAGCTGTTTTTT
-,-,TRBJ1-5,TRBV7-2,CASSPDINQPQHF,TGTGCCAGCAGCCCAGACATTAATCAGCCCCAGCATTTT
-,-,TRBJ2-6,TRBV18,CASSPMLLSEIPDNVLTF,TGTGCCAGCTCACCCATGCTACTAAGCGAAATCCCCGACAACGTCCTGACTTTC
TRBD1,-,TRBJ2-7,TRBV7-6,CASSKGSDRRYEQYF,TGTGCCAGCAGCAAGGGTTCGGACAGGCGCTACGAGCAGTACTTC
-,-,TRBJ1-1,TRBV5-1,CASSDRLNTEAFF,TGCGCCAGCAGCGACAGGTTGAACACTGAAGCTTTCTTT
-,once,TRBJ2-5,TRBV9,CASSVGSSGETQYF,TGTGCCAGCAGCGTAGGTTCGAGTGGAGAGACCCAGTACTTC
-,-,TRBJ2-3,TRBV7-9,CASSLSGAQATQYF,TGTGCCAGCAGCTTATCCGGTGCCCAGGCTACGCAGTATTTT
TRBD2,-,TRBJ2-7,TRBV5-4,CASTPAGEPPEQYF,TGTGCCAGCACCCCGGCGGGAGAGCCACCCGAGCAGTACTTC
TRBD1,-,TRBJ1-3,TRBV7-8,CASSLGQFTGNTIYF,TGTGCCAGCAGCCTGGGACAGTTTACTGGAAACACCATATATTTT
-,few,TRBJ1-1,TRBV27,CASSLRGFGDTEAFF,TGTGCCAGCAGTTTACGGGGATTTGGAGACACTGAAGCTTTCTTT
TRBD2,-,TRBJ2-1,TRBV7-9,CASSTPNGTSGPYNEQFF,TGTGCCAGCAGCACGCCAAACGGGACTAGCGGGCCTTACAATGAGCAGTTCTTC
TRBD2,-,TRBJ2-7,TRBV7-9,CASSLGGGEQYF,TGTGCCAGCAGCTTAGGGGGGGGTGAGCAGTACTTC
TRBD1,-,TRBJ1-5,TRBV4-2,CASSLDRGINQPQHF,TGTGCCAGCAGCCTAGACAGGGGAATAAATCAGCCCCAGCATTTT
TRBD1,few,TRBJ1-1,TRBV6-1,CASSESGTAPREAFF,TGTGCCAGCAGTGAATCCGGGACAGCCCCGCGTGAAGCTTTCTTT
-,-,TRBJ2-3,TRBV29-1,CSVEDGQRMQYF,TGCAGCGTTGAAGACGGACAGAGAATGCAGTATTTT
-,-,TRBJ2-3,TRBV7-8,CASSLGATQYF,TGTGCCAGCAGCTTAGGGGCTACGCAGTATTTT
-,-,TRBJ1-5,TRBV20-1,CSAQGNQPQHF,TGCAGTGCTCAGGGAAATCAGCCCCAGCATTTT
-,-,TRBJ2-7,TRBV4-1,CASSQKTPSPYEQYF,TGCGCCAGCAGCCAGAAGACTCCCTCTCCATACGAGCAGTACTTC
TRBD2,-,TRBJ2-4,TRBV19,CASSTLAGEVRENIQYF,TGTGCCAGTAGTACGCTAGCGGGAGAGGTGCGGGAAAACATTCAGTACTTC